A selection of T cell receptor beta chains follows, all from one sample in a study of shared clonotypes between healthy human individuals. This table comes from immunoSEQ multiplex PCR, and its TCRdb copy is limited to in-frame clones, with some not included. The sample lists millions of clones, 90% to 95% occurring once. Sequenced input: naive CD4+ T cells sorted from blood. The receptor set was obtained from a man aged 18 to 30 in good health. CDR3s include the opening cysteine and the closing phenylalanine or tryptophan. A D gene is named only where the DNA matches it firmly. Size is omitted from some rows. Given values are once, few, many or a class for expanded clones.

J gene,clone size,CDR3 length,D gene,V gene,CDR3 DNA,CDR3 protein
TRBJ2-7,-,12,-,TRBV2,TGTGCCAGCAGGGAGTACGGCTACGAGCAGTACTTC,CASREYGYEQYF
TRBJ1-2,-,12,-,TRBV30,TGTGCCTGGAGTTTGGGAGGCTATGGCTACACCTTC,CAWSLGGYGYTF
TRBJ2-3,-,15,-,TRBV7-2,TGTGCCAGCAGCTTAACGGGTTCCAGCACAGATACGCAGTATTTT,CASSLTGSSTDTQYF
TRBJ2-7,-,14,-,TRBV5-1,TGCGCCAGCAGCTTGGAGGCCCGTGGTCACGAGCAGTACTTC,CASSLEARGHEQYF
TRBJ2-7,-,14,TRBD2,TRBV30,TGTGCCGGCGGGCAGGGTGGGAGGGGATACGAGCAGTACTTC,CAGGQGGRGYEQYF
TRBJ2-7,-,14,-,TRBV15,TGTGCCACCAGCAGAGATCAGACAACCTACGAGCAGTACTTC,CATSRDQTTYEQYF
TRBJ1-1,-,14,-,TRBV4-1,TGCGCCAGCAGCCAAACGACATGGGGAACTGAAGCTTTCTTT,CASSQTTWGTEAFF
TRBJ2-5,-,13,TRBD2,TRBV6-6,TGTGCCGCAAGACTAGCGGCCCAGGAGACCCAGTACTTC,CAARLAAQETQYF
TRBJ2-7,-,17,TRBD2,TRBV4-1,TGCGCCAGCAGCCAAGAAAAGGGGCTAGCGGGAGAATACGAGCAGTACTTC,CASSQEKGLAGEYEQYF
TRBJ2-5,-,13,-,TRBV18,TGTGCCAGCTCACGCACCCCGCCCGAGACCCAGTACTTC,CASSRTPPETQYF
TRBJ2-5,-,15,-,TRBV30,TGTGCCTGGAGTATCCGAGGAGGGCCAGAAGAGACCCAGTACTTC,CAWSIRGGPEETQYF
TRBJ2-1,-,14,-,TRBV6-1,TGTGCCAGCAGTCCAAAACGGGACTCCCATGAGCAGTTCTTC,CASSPKRDSHEQFF
TRBJ2-7,-,14,TRBD2,TRBV29-1,TGCAGCGTTCGGCTAGCGGGAGCCCCCTACGAGCAGTACTTC,CSVRLAGAPYEQYF
TRBJ1-5,-,16,TRBD1,TRBV5-1,TGCGCCAGCAGCCTCCGGGACAGGGGATTCAATCAGCCCCAGCATTTT,CASSLRDRGFNQPQHF
TRBJ2-2,-,15,-,TRBV25-1,TGTGCCAGCAGTCAAGCCGGATTAGGCACCGGGGAGCTGTTTTTT,CASSQAGLGTGELFF
TRBJ1-3,once,14,-,TRBV14,TGTGCCAGCAGCCAGGAAGACAGTGGAAACACCATATATTTT,CASSQEDSGNTIYF
TRBJ1-4,-,14,-,TRBV7-2,TGTGCCAGCAGCCACCTGACGGATGGTGAAAAACTGTTTTTT,CASSHLTDGEKLFF
TRBJ2-7,-,16,-,TRBV12-2,TGTGCAAGTCGCTCCGGAAAGAGCGGCCCCTCCTACGAGCAGTACTTC,CASRSGKSGPSYEQYF
TRBJ1-4,-,14,-,TRBV5-1,TGCGCCAGCACCCGGACCGGAGATAATGAAAAACTGTTTTTT,CASTRTGDNEKLFF
TRBJ2-7,-,16,-,TRBV4-1,TGCGCCAGCAGCCAAGGGGGGACAAGCCCCCGTTACGAGCAGTACTTC,CASSQGGTSPRYEQYF